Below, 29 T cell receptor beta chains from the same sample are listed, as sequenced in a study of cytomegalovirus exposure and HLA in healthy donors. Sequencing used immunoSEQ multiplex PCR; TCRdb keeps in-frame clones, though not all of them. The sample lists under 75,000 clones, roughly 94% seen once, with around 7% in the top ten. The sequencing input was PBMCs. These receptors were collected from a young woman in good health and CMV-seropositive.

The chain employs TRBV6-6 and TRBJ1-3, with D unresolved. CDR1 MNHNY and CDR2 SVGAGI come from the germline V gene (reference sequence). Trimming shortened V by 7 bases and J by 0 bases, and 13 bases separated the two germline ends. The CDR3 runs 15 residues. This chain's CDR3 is CASTNTSPSGNTIYF. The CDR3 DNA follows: TGTGCCAGCACCAATACGAGCCCCTCTGGAAACACCATATATTTT.

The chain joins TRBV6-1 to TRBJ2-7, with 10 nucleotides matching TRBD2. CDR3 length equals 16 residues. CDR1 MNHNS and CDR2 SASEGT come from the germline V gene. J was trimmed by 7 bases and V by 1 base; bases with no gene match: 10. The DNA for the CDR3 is TGTGCCAGCAGTGAAGGTCCGGGACTAGCGCCAGTGGAGCAGTACTTC. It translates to CASSEGPGLAPVEQYF.

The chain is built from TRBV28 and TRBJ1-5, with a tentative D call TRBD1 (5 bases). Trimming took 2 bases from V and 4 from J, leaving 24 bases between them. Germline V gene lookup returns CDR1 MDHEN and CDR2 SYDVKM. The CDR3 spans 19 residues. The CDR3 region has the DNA TGTGCCAGCAGTTTAAGGGCGGGGGTAGGTTCAATAGGTAATCAGCCCCAGCATTTT. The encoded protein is CASSLRAGVGSIGNQPQHF.

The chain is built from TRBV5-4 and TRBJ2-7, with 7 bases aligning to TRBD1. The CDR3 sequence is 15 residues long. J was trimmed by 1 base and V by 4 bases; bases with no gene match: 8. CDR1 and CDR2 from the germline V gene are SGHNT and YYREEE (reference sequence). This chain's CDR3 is CASSVDRATSYEQYF. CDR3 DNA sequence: TGTGCCAGCAGCGTAGACAGGGCTACTTCCTACGAGCAGTACTTC. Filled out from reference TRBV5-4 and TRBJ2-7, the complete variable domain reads ETGVTQSPTHLIKTRGQQVTLRCSSQSGHNTVSWYQQALGQGPQFIFQYYREEENGRGNFPPRFSGLQFPNYSSELNVNALELDDSALYLCASSVDRATSYEQYFGPGTRLTVT.

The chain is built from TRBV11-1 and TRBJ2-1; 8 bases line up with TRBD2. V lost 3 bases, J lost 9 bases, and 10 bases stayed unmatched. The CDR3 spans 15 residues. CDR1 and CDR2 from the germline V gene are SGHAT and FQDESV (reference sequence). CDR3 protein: CASSFVTSEVGEQFF. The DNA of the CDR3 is TGTGCCAGCAGCTTCGTGACTAGCGAGGTCGGTGAGCAGTTCTTC. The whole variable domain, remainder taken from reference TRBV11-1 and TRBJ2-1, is EAEVAQSPRYKITEKSQAVAFWCDPISGHATLYWYRQILGQGPELLVQFQDESVVDDSQLPKDRFSAERLKGVDSTLKIQPAELGDSAMYLCASSFVTSEVGEQFFGPGTRLTVL.

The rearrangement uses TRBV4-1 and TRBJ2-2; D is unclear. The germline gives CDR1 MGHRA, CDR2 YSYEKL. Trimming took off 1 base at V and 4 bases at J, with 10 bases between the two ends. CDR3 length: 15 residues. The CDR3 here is CASSQGRAITGELFF. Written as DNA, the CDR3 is TGCGCCAGCAGCCAAGGTCGAGCGATCACCGGGGAGCTGTTTTTT.

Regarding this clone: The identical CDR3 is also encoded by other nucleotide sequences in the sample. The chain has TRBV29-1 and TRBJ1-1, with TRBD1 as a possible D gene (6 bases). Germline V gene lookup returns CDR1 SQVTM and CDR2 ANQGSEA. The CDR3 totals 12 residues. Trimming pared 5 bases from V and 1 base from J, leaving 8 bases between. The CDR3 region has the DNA TGCAGCGTTTCGACAGGGAACACTGAAGCTTTCTTT. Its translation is CSVSTGNTEAFF.

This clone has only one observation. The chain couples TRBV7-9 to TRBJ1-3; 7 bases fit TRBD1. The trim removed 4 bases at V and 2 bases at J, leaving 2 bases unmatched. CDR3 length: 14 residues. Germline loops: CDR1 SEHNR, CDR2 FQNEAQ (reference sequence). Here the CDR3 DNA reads TGTGCCAGCAGCTACGGGACAGCTGGAAACACCATATATTTT. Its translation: CASSYGTAGNTIYF.

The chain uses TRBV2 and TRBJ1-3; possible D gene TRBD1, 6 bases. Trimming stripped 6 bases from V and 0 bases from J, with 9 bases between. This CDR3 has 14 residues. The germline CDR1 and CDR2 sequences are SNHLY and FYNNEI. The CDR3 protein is CASRDSYSGNTIYF. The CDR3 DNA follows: TGTGCCAGCAGGGACAGCTACTCTGGAAACACCATATATTTT.

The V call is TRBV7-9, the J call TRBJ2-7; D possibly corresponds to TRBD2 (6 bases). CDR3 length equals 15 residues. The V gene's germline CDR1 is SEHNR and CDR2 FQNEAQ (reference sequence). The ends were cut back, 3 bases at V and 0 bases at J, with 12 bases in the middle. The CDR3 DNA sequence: TGTGCCAGCAGCTTTAGCGGATTTAGCTCCTACGAGCAGTACTTC. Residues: CASSFSGFSSYEQYF.

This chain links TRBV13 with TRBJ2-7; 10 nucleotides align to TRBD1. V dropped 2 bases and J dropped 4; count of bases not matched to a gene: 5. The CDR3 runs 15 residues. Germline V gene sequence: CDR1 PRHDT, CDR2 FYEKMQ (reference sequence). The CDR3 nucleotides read TGTGCCAGCAGCTTAAGGGACAGGGGTCTTTACGAGCAGTACTTC. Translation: CASSLRDRGLYEQYF. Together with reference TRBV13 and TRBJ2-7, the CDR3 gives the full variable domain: AAGVIQSPRHLIKEKRETATLKCYPIPRHDTVYWYQQGPGQDPQFLISFYEKMQSDKGSIPDRFSAQQFSDYHSELNMSSLELGDSALYFCASSLRDRGLYEQYFGPGTRLTVT.

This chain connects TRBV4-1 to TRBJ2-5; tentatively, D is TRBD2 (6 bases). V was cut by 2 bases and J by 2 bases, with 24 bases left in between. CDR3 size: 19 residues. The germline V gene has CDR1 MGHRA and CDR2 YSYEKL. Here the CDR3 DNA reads TGCGCCAGCAGCCAATTCCCGTTGTCGGTGGGGGGTACTCAAGAGACCCAGTACTTC. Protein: CASSQFPLSVGGTQETQYF.

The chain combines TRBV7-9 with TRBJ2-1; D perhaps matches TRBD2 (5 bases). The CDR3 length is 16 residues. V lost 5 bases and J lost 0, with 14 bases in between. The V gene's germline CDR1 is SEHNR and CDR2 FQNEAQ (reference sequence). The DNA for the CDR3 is TGTGCCAGCAGCCCCCGGACTGGGAGCTCCTACAATGAGCAGTTCTTC. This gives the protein CASSPRTGSSYNEQFF.

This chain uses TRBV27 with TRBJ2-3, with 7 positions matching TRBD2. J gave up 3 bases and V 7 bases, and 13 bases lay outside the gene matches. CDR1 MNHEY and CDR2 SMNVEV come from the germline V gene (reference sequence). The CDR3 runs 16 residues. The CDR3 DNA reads TGTGCCAGCAAATCCGGGACTACCAGTTATACAGATACGCAGTATTTT. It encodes CASKSGTTSYTDTQYF.

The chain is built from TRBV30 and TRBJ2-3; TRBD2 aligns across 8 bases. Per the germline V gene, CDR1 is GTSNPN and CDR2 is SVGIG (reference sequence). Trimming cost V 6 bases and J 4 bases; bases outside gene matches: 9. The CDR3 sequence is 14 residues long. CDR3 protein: CACPSGGASDTQYF. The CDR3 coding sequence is TGTGCCTGCCCCTCGGGGGGGGCATCAGATACGCAGTATTTT.

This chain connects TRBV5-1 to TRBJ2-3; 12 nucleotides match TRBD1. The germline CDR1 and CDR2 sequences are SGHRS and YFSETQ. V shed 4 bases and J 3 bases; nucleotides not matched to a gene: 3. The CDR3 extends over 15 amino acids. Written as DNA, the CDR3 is TGCGCCAGCAGCCAGGGACAGGGGGCGACAGATACGCAGTATTTT. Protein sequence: CASSQGQGATDTQYF.

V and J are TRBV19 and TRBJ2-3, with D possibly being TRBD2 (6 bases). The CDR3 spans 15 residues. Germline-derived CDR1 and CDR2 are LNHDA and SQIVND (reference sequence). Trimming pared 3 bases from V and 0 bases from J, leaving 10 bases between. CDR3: CASSIPGDSTDTQYF. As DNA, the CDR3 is TGTGCCAGTAGTATTCCGGGGGATAGCACAGATACGCAGTATTTT.

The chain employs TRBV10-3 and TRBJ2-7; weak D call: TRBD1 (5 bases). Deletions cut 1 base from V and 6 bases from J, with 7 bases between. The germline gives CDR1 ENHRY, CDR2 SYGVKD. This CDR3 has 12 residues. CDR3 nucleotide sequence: TGTGCCATCAGTGAGTTTGGGGCCGAGCAGTACTTC. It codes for CAISEFGAEQYF.

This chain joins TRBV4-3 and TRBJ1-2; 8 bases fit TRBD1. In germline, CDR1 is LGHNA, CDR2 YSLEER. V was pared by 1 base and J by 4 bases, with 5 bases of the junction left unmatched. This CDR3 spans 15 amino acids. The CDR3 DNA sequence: TGCGCCAGCAGCCAAGTACCAGGGGGCTTCTATGGCTACACCTTC. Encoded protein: CASSQVPGGFYGYTF.

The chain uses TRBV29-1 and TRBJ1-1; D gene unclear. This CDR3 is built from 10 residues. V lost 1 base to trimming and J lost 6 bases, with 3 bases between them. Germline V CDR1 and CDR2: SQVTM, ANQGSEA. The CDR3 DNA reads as TGCAGCGTTGAAGTAGCTGAAGCTTTCTTT. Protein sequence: CSVEVAEAFF.

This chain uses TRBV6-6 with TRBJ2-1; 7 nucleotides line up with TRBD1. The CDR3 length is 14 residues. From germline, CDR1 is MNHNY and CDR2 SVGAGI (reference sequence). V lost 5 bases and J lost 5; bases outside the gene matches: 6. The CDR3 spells CASSLTGTNNEQFF. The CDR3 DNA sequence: TGTGCCAGCAGTCTGACAGGGACCAACAATGAGCAGTTCTTC.

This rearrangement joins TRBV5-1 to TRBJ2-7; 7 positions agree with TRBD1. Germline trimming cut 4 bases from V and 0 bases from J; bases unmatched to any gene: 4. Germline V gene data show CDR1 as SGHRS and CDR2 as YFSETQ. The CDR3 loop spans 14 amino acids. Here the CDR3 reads CASSLGTVSYEQYF. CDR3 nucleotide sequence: TGCGCCAGCAGCCTCGGGACAGTCTCCTACGAGCAGTACTTC.

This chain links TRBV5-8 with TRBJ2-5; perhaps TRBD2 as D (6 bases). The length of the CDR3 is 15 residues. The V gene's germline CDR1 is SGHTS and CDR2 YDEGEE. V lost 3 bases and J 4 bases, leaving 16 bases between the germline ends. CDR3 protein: CASSSGTRGRETQYF. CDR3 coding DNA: TGTGCCAGCAGCTCGGGGACGCGGGGTAGAGAGACCCAGTACTTC.

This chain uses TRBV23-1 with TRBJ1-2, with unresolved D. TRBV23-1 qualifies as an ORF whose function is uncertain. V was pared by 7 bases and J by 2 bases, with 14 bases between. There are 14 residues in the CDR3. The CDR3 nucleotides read TGCGCCAGCACCCCCTCCCAGATGAACTATGGCTACACCTTC. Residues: CASTPSQMNYGYTF.

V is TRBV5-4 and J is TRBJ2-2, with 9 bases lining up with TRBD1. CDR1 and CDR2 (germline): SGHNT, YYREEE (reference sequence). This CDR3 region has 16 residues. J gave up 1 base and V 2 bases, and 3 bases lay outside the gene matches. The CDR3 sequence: CASSLPGQGNTGELFF. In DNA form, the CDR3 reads TGTGCCAGCAGCTTACCGGGACAGGGGAACACCGGGGAGCTGTTTTTT.

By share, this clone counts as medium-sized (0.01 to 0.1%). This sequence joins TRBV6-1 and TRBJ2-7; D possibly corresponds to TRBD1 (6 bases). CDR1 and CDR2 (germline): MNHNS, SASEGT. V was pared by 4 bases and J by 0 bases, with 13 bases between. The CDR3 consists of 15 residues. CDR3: CASSGTDLYSYEQYF. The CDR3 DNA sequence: TGTGCCAGCAGTGGGACAGACTTATACTCCTACGAGCAGTACTTC.

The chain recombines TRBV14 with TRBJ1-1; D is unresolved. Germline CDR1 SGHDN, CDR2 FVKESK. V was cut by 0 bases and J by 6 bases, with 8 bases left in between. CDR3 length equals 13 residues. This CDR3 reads CASSQEGSPEAFF. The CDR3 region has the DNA TGTGCCAGCAGCCAAGAAGGGAGCCCTGAAGCTTTCTTT.

CDR3 residues: CASSFVGGGRYYEQYF. CDR3 nucleotides: TGTGCCAGCAGTTTCGTAGGGGGAGGGAGATACTACGAGCAGTACTTC. The rearrangement joins TRBV28 to TRBJ2-7; a possible D gene is TRBD2 (7 bases). The CDR3 length is 16 residues. Germline V lookup: CDR1 MDHEN, CDR2 SYDVKM. V was clipped by 3 bases and J by 3 bases, with 18 bases between them.

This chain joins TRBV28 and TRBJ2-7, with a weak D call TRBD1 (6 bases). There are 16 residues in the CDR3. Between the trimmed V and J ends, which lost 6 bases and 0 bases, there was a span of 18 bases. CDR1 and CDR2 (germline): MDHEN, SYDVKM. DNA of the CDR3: TGTGCCAGCAGAAAACCGGGGACACTAAGCTCCTACGAGCAGTACTTC. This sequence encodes CASRKPGTLSSYEQYF.